This T cell receptor beta chain emerged from a study of shared clonotypes between healthy human individuals. As to this clone: Its antigen is not known.

The germline V gene encodes CDR1 MDHEN and CDR2 SYDVKM. V was cut by 2 bases and J by 6 bases, with 17 bases left in between. This CDR3 spans 15 amino acids. The assay was run at deep level. Assay: immunoSEQ multiplex PCR; the TCRdb copy retains only in-frame clones and omits some. The sample contains 2 million or so clones, 90% to 95% of which appear only once. Study conclusions and caveats: Approximately 5.1% was the fraction of naive CD4 clonotypes found shared across a handful of donors.

The gene calls are TRBV28 and TRBJ2-7; D could derive from TRBD1 or TRBD2 (5 bases each). Sequenced: naive CD4+ T cells sorted from blood. The subset was: CD45RA+ positively selected. This receptor was taken from a man in his late teens or twenties in good health. CDR3 region: CASSLPPGTSREQYF. CDR3 coding DNA: TGTGCCAGCAGTTTACCCCCCGGGACGTCGCGCGAGCAGTACTTC.